Below, 8 T cell receptor beta chains from the same sample are listed, as sequenced in a study of blood T cell repertoires in COVID-19. Here immunoSEQ multiplex PCR was the method, and the copy in TCRdb shows in-frame clones only, minus some. The repertoire holds fewer than 200,000 clones, with roughly 86% as singletons. Source material: peripheral blood. These receptors originate from a woman between 50 and 59 years old with acute or convalescent COVID-19.

The chain has TRBV15 and TRBJ2-1, with D possibly matching TRBD2 (5 bases). Germline V CDR1 and CDR2: LNHNV, YYDKDF (reference sequence). This CDR3 contains 13 residues. Trimming shortened V by 8 bases and J by 6 bases, and 14 bases separated the two germline ends. The CDR3 region is CATGSALSNEQFF. The DNA of the CDR3 is TGTGCCACCGGTAGCGCTCTATCCAATGAGCAGTTCTTC. The entire variable domain, with the rest obtained from reference TRBV15 and TRBJ2-1, is as follows: DAMVIQNPRYQVTQFGKPVTLSCSQTLNHNVMYWYQQKSSQAPKLLFHYYDKDFNNEADTPDNFQSRRPNTSFCFLDIRSPGLGDTAMYLCATGSALSNEQFFGPGTRLTVL.

The V and J genes are TRBV24-1 and TRBJ2-5; D possibly corresponds to TRBD1 (6 bases). Germline CDR1 and CDR2: KGHDR and SFDVKD. This CDR3 is 16 amino acids long. The V end lost 5 bases, the J end lost 4 bases, and 19 bases lay between the germline ends. The CDR3, as DNA: TGTGCCACCAGTGCTTCGGGGCAGGGGTTGGGAGAGACCCAGTACTTC. Encoded protein: CATSASGQGLGETQYF.

V is TRBV5-4 and J is TRBJ1-4; possible D gene TRBD1, 6 bases. V was cut by 10 bases and J by 8 bases, with 18 bases left in between. Germline V gene sequence: CDR1 SGHNT, CDR2 YYREEE (reference sequence). The CDR3 spans 13 residues. CDR3 region: CAWGRKVEEKLFF. DNA of the CDR3: TGTGCCTGGGGGCGGAAAGTGGAGGAAAAACTGTTTTTT.

This CDR3 reads CASGAGFTDTQYF. DNA of the CDR3: TGTGCCAGCGGCGCAGGCTTCACAGATACGCAGTATTTT. The gene calls are TRBV2 and TRBJ2-3; D not certain. Germline V gene data show CDR1 as SNHLY and CDR2 as FYNNEI. This CDR3 comprises 13 residues. Trimming left V 8 bases short and J 2 bases short, with 11 bases between. Combining the CDR3 with reference TRBV2 and TRBJ2-3 gives the whole variable domain EPEVTQTPSHQVTQMGQEVILRCVPISNHLYFYWYRQILGQKVEFLVSFYNNEISEKSEIFDDQFSVERPDGSNFTLKIRSTKLEDSAMYFCASGAGFTDTQYFGPGTRLTVL.

The chain links TRBV13 to TRBJ2-1; 9 nucleotides line up with TRBD2. V lost 6 bases and J lost 5; bases outside the gene matches: 5. Germline assignment: CDR1 PRHDT and CDR2 FYEKMQ (reference sequence). The CDR3 is 14 residues long. CDR3 DNA: TGTGCCAGCAGAAACCCTAGCGGGGACAATGAGCAGTTCTTC. This sequence encodes CASRNPSGDNEQFF.

CDR3 protein: CASSQDPHRETNYGYTF. The CDR3 DNA sequence: TGCGCCAGCAGCCAAGATCCCCACAGGGAAACTAACTATGGCTACACCTTC. The chain carries TRBV4-3 and TRBJ1-2; tentative D call: TRBD1 (6 bases). The CDR3 contains 17 residues. V was shortened by 0 bases and J by 0 bases, with 14 bases between the two germline ends. The germline V gene encodes CDR1 LGHNA and CDR2 YSLEER.

This sequence joins TRBV7-2 and TRBJ2-3; 9 bases are shared with TRBD2. There are 12 residues in the CDR3. V lost 4 bases to trimming and J lost 11 bases; unmatched junction nucleotides: 4. Per germline, CDR1 SGHTA and CDR2 FQGNSA. The CDR3 DNA is TGTGCCAGCAGCTCTAGCGGGGAGAGGCAGTATTTT. Amino acids: CASSSSGERQYF.

The V call is TRBV15, the J call TRBJ1-1, with D perhaps matching TRBD1 (5 bases). The V end lost 1 base, the J end lost 1 base, and 7 bases lay between the germline ends. Germline assignment: CDR1 LNHNV and CDR2 YYDKDF (reference sequence). The CDR3 contains 14 residues. CDR3 coding DNA: TGTGCCACCAGCAGAGGGGGGGAGAACACTGAAGCTTTCTTT. This encodes CATSRGGENTEAFF.